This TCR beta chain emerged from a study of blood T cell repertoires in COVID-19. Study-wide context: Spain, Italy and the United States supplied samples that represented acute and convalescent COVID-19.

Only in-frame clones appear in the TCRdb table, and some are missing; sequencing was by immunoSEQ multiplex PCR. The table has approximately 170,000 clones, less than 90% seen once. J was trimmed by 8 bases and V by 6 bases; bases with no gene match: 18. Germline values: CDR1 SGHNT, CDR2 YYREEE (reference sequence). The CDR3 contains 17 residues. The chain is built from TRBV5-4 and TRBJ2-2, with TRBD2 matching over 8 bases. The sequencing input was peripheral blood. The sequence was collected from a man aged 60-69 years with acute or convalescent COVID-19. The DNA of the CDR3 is TGTGCCAGCACCCTTGACGGAGCGGGAGCCGCGGCGGGGGAGCTGTTTTTT. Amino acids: CASTLDGAGAAAGELFF.